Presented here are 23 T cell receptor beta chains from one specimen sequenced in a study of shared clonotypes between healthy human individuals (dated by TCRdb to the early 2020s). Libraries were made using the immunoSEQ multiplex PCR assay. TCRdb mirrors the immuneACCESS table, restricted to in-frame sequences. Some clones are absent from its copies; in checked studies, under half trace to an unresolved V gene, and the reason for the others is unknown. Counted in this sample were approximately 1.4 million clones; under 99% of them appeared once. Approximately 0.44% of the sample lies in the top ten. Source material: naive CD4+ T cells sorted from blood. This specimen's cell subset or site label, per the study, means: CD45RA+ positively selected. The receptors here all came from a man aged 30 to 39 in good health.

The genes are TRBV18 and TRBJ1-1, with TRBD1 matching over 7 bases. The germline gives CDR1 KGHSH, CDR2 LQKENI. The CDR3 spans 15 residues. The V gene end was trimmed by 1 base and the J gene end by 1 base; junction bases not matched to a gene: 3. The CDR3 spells CASSPLGGSNTEAFF. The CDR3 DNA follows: TGTGCCAGCTCACCACTAGGGGGCTCGAACACTGAAGCTTTCTTT. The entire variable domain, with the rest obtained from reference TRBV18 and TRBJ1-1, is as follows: NAGVMQNPRHLVRRRGQEARLRCSPMKGHSHVYWYRQLPEEGLKFMVYLQKENIIDESGMPKERFSAEFPKEGPSILRIQQVVRGDSAAYFCASSPLGGSNTEAFFGQGTRLTVV.

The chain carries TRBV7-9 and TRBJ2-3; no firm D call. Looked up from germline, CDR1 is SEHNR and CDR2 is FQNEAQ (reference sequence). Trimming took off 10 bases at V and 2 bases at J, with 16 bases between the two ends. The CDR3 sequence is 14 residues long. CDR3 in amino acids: CAIRLGLSTDTQYF. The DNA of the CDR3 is TGTGCCATTCGCCTAGGCCTTTCCACAGATACGCAGTATTTT.

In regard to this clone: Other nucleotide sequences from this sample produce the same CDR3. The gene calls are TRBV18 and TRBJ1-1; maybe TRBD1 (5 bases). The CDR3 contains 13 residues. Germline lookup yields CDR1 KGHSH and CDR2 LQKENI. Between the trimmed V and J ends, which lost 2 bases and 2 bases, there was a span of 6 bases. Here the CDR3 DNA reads TGTGCCAGCTCACCAGACAGCAACACTGAAGCTTTCTTT. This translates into CASSPDSNTEAFF.

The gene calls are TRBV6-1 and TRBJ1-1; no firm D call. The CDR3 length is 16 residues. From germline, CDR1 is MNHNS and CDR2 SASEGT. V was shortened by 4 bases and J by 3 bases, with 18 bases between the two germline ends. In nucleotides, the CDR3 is TGTGCCAGCAGTGTGGGCGGATGGGTTTCAGACACTGAAGCTTTCTTT. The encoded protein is CASSVGGWVSDTEAFF.

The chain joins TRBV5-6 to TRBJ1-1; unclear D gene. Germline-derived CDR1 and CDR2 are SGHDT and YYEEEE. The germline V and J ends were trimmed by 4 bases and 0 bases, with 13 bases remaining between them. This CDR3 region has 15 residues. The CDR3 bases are TGTGCCAGCAGCCCCCGACCGATAATGAACACTGAAGCTTTCTTT. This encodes CASSPRPIMNTEAFF.

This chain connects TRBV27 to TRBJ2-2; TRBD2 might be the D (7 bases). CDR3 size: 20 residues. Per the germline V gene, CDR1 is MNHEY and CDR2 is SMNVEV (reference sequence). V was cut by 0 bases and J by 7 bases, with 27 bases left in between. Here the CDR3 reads CASSLSRIAGEGGWNGELFF. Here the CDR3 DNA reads TGTGCCAGCAGTTTATCCCGAATCGCGGGAGAGGGGGGTTGGAACGGGGAGCTGTTTTTT.

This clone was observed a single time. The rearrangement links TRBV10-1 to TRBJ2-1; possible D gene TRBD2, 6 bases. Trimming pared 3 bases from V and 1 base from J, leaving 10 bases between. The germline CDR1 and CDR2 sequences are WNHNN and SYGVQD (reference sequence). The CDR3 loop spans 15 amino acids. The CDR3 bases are TGCGCCAGCAGTGACGGGGGAATATCCTACAATGAGCAGTTCTTC. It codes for CASSDGGISYNEQFF.

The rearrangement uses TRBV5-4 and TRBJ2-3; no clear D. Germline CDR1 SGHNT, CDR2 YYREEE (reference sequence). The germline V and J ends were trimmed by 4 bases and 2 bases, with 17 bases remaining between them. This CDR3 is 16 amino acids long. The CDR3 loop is CASSTPAGPSTDTQYF. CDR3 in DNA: TGTGCCAGCAGCACACCTGCCGGTCCGTCCACAGATACGCAGTATTTT.

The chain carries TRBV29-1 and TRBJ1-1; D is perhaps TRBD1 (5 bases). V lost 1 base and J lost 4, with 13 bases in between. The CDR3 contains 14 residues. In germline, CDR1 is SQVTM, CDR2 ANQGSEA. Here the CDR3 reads CSVEGTLGPTEAFF. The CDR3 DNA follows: TGCAGCGTTGAAGGGACATTGGGACCCACTGAAGCTTTCTTT.

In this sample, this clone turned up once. The CDR3 DNA reads as TGTGCCAGCCCCCAGGGGACCTATGGCTACACCTTC. Residues: CASPQGTYGYTF. The chain links TRBV7-9 to TRBJ1-2, with D perhaps matching TRBD1 (6 bases). The length of the CDR3 is 12 residues. Germline V gene sequence: CDR1 SEHNR, CDR2 FQNEAQ (reference sequence). Trimming took off 8 bases at V and 4 bases at J, with 11 bases between the two ends.

The CDR3: CASILPGHVYPLSGNTIYF. As DNA, the CDR3 is TGTGCCAGCATTTTACCGGGACACGTATACCCCCTCTCTGGAAACACCATATATTTT. The chain is built from TRBV6-4 and TRBJ1-3; D is perhaps TRBD1 (6 bases). This CDR3 region has 19 residues. Germline CDR1 reads MRHNA; CDR2 reads SNTAGT. Trimming removed 7 bases from V and 0 bases from J, with 25 bases in between.

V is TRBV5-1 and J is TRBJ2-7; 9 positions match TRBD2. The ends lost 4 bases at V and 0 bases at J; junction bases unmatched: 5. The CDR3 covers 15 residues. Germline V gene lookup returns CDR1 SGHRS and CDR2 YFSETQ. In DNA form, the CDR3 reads TGCGCCAGCAGCCATATACTAGCGGGCTCCTACGAGCAGTACTTC. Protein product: CASSHILAGSYEQYF.

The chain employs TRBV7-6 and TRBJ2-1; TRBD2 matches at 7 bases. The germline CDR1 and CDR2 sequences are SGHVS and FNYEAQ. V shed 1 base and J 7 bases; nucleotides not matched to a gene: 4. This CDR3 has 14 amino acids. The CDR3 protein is CASSLVGTNNEQFF. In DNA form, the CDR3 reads TGTGCCAGCAGCTTAGTCGGGACTAATAATGAGCAGTTCTTC.

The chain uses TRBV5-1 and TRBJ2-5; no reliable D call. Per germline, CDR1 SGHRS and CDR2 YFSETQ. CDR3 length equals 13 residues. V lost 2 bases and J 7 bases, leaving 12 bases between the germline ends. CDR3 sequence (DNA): TGCGCCAGCAGCTTAGGAGATCTACTGACCCAGTACTTC. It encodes CASSLGDLLTQYF.

The CDR3 nucleotides read TGTGCCAGCAGCTTCCGGGACAGGAGCACAGATACGCAGTATTTT. This sequence encodes CASSFRDRSTDTQYF. This chain connects TRBV5-5 to TRBJ2-3; 8 bases are shared with TRBD1. There are 15 residues in the CDR3. The ends lost 2 bases at V and 0 bases at J; junction bases unmatched: 2. Germline lookup yields CDR1 SGHKS and CDR2 YYEKEE (reference sequence).

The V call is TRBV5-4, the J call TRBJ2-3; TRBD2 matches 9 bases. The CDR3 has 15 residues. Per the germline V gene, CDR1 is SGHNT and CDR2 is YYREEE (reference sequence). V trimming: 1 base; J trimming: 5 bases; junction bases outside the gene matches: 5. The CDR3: CASSLLAGPEDTQYF. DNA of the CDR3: TGTGCCAGCAGCTTGCTAGCGGGACCCGAAGATACGCAGTATTTT.

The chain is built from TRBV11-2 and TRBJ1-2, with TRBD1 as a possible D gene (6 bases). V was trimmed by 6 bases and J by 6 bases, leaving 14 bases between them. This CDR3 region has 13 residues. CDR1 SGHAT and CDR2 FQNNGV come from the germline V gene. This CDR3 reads CASRQTKGDGYTF. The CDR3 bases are TGTGCCAGCAGACAAACGAAGGGGGATGGCTACACCTTC.

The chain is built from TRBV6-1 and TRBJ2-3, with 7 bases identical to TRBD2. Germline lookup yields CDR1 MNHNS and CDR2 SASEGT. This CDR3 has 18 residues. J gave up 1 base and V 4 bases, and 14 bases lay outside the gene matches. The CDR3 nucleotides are TGTGCCAGCAGTGGCCCGCTCCGCGGGAGAGGGGGCACAGATACGCAGTATTTT. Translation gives CASSGPLRGRGGTDTQYF.

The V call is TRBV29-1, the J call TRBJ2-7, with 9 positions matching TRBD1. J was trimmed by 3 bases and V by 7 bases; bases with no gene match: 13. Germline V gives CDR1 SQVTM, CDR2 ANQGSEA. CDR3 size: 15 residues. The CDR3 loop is CSAMTGQGQIYEQYF. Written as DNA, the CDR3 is TGCAGCGCCATGACGGGACAGGGCCAAATCTACGAGCAGTACTTC.

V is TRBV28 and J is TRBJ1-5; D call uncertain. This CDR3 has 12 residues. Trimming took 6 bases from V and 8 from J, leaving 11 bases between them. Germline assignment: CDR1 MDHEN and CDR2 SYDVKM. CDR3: CASRDQVKPQHF. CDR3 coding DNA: TGTGCCAGCAGAGATCAGGTGAAGCCCCAGCATTTT. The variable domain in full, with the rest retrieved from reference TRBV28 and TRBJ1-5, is DVKVTQSSRYLVKRTGEKVFLECVQDMDHENMFWYRQDPGLGLRLIYFSYDVKMKEKGDIPEGYSVSREKKERFSLILESASTNQTSMYLCASRDQVKPQHFGDGTRLSIL.

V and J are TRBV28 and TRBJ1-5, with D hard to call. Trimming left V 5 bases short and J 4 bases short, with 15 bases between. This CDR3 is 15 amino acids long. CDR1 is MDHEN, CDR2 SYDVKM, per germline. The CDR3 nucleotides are TGTGCCAGCAGTCGACCGCAAGGGTGGAATCAGCCCCAGCATTTT. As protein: CASSRPQGWNQPQHF.

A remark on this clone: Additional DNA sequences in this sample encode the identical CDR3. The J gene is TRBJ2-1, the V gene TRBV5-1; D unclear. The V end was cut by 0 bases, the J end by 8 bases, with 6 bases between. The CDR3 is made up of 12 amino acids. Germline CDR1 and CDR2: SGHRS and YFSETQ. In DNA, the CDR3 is TGCGCCAGCAGCTTGGGGGAAGATGAGCAGTTCTTC. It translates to CASSLGEDEQFF.

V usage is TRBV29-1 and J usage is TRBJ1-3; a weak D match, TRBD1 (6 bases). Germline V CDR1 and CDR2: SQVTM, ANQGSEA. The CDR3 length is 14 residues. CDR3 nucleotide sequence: TGCGCTACAGGGTTAAACCTCTCTGGAAACACCATATATTTT. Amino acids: CATGLNLSGNTIYF.